This T cell receptor (beta chain) was sequenced for a study of OX40 agonist ivuxolimab in advanced cancers. The overall study: With ivuxolimab, an agonistic anti-OX40 (CD134) antibody, patients were treated. The study reported partial responses in three patients: one hepatocellular carcinoma, two cutaneous melanoma. Study-wide points: The investigators did not determine what antigen specificity the expanded peripheral T cells had.

Only one count was recorded for this clone. Antigen unknown. The data were produced by immunoSEQ multiplex PCR, yet TCRdb's version contains in-frame clones alone and is incomplete. Of approximately 44,000 clones in the sample, around 80% were seen once. This receptor was identified in an adult with an advanced solid tumor such as melanoma, head and neck, liver or kidney cancer. The sample was CD4+ or CD8+ T cells sorted from blood, taken in a trial of the OX40 agonist ivuxolimab.

Here the CDR3 DNA reads TGTGCCAGCAGCTTAGGTTTCGCTGGCTACACCTTC. Translating it yields CASSLGFAGYTF. The chain links TRBV11-2 to TRBJ1-2, with no clear D. The CDR3 contains 12 residues. V gave up 1 base and J gave up 7 bases, with 7 bases separating them. The germline V gene encodes CDR1 SGHAT and CDR2 FQNNGV.